This passage covers 27 T cell receptor beta chains from one sample sequenced in a study of beta chain features in type 1 diabetes. Study-wide results and limits: Across all four CD4+ subsets, people with type 1 diabetes showed modestly shorter TCRB CDR3s.

No antigen is known for these receptors. Expressed TCRB transcripts were sequenced because the entire RNA isolate underwent reverse transcription. Only in-frame clones appear in the TCRdb table, and some are missing; sequencing was by immunoSEQ multiplex PCR. The top ten clones hold roughly 0.013% of a sample with 250,000 to 300,000 clones, roughly a quarter of them seen once. Sequenced sample: naive CD4+ T cells from blood. Receptors originate from a woman in her twenties or thirties with type 1 diabetes.

Only a few counts were recorded for this clone. The rearrangement uses TRBV7-9 and TRBJ2-7; TRBD2 might be the D (5 bases). The germline V gene encodes CDR1 SEHNR and CDR2 FQNEAQ (reference sequence). The CDR3 is made up of 16 amino acids. The V end lost 4 bases, the J end lost 1 base, and 17 bases lay between the germline ends. CDR3 region: CASSYPSDWTSYEQYF. Here the CDR3 DNA reads TGTGCCAGCAGCTACCCCTCGGACTGGACTTCCTACGAGCAGTACTTC.

V gene TRBV30 combines with J gene TRBJ1-2; perhaps TRBD1 as D (6 bases). Germline V CDR1 and CDR2: GTSNPN, SVGIG (reference sequence). This CDR3 spans 13 amino acids. Between the trimmed V and J ends, which lost 8 bases and 0 bases, there was a span of 13 bases. The CDR3 reads CALAGTPNYGYTF. The DNA of the CDR3 is TGTGCCCTGGCCGGGACACCTAACTATGGCTACACCTTC.

This clone was seen only a few times. CDR3 nucleotide sequence: TGTGCCAGCAGCAAAGGGCTAGCGGGAACTAGCACAGATACGCAGTATTTT. Protein: CASSKGLAGTSTDTQYF. The chain has TRBV21-1 and TRBJ2-3; the table's D call of TRBD2 was not tested on the DNA. TRBV21-1 is reported as a pseudogene. The CDR3 spans 17 residues.

This clone has only a few counts. The rearrangement links TRBV18 to TRBJ1-1; 8 nucleotides agree with TRBD1. V lost 3 bases, J lost 4 bases, and 4 bases stayed unmatched. The CDR3 extends over 14 amino acids. From germline, CDR1 is KGHSH and CDR2 LQKENI. The CDR3 reads CASSPMDRVTEAFF. The CDR3 DNA reads as TGTGCCAGCTCACCTATGGACAGGGTCACTGAAGCTTTCTTT.

This chain connects TRBV29-1 to TRBJ1-1, with TRBD1 as a possible D gene (6 bases). With 1 base removed from V and 3 bases from J, the gap between germline ends came to 6 bases. Germline-derived CDR1 and CDR2 are SQVTM and ANQGSEA. This CDR3 has 12 residues. The CDR3 here is CSVEGGHTEAFF. DNA for the CDR3: TGCAGCGTTGAAGGGGGGCACACTGAAGCTTTCTTT.

This clone was counted a few times. The chain employs TRBV7-9 and TRBJ1-1, with 8 bases aligning to TRBD1. With V trimmed by 11 bases and J by 1 base, 6 bases remained unmatched. CDR1 is SEHNR and CDR2 is FQNEAQ in the germline V gene (reference sequence). CDR3 length: 13 residues. CDR3 loop: CAVTGQANTEAFF. For the CDR3, the DNA is TGTGCCGTCACGGGACAGGCGAACACTGAAGCTTTCTTT.

The table lists this clone with a few counts. This chain uses TRBV7-9 with TRBJ2-3; 7 bases are a match to TRBD2. Germline V lookup: CDR1 SEHNR, CDR2 FQNEAQ (reference sequence). The CDR3 has 15 amino acids. V shed 5 bases and J 1 base; nucleotides not matched to a gene: 6. In DNA form, the CDR3 reads TGTGCCAGCAGCCTCCGGGGGGACCGCACAGATACGCAGTATTTT. Translated: CASSLRGDRTDTQYF.

This clone has more than one count but fewer than ten. The V and J genes are TRBV18 and TRBJ2-1; 10 bases fit TRBD1. The V and J ends lost 6 bases and 5 bases, in that order; junction bases with no gene match: 7. The CDR3 has 15 amino acids. Germline lookup yields CDR1 KGHSH and CDR2 LQKENI. The CDR3 DNA is TGTGCCAGCTCTCCGGGGACAGGGGAACACAATGAGCAGTTCTTC. Encoded protein: CASSPGTGEHNEQFF.

This clone has only one observation. The V call is TRBV18, the J call TRBJ1-2, with TRBD1 identical over 9 bases. The germline gives CDR1 KGHSH, CDR2 LQKENI. The length of the CDR3 is 14 residues. V dropped 0 bases and J dropped 6; count of bases not matched to a gene: 2. The CDR3 here is CASSPPNRGHGYTF. The CDR3 coding sequence is TGTGCCAGCTCACCACCAAACAGGGGGCATGGCTACACCTTC.

This clone was observed a handful of times. The chain has TRBV19 and TRBJ2-1; 7 bases align to TRBD1. J gave up 8 bases and V 1 base, and 11 bases lay outside the gene matches. CDR1 and CDR2 from the germline V gene are LNHDA and SQIVND (reference sequence). This CDR3 comprises 16 residues. CDR3 sequence (DNA): TGTGCCAGTAGTATAGCCGGGACAGAGGATTGCCATGAGCAGTTCTTC. It is translated as CASSIAGTEDCHEQFF.

The V gene is TRBV11-2, the J gene TRBJ2-7; 8 bases align to TRBD2. V lost 6 bases to trimming and J lost 5 bases; unmatched junction nucleotides: 6. The CDR3 is 13 residues long. The germline V gene encodes CDR1 SGHAT and CDR2 FQNNGV. The CDR3 DNA follows: TGTGCCAGCAGAACCCGGACTAGCCACGAGCAGTACTTC. It translates to CASRTRTSHEQYF.

The chain carries TRBV6-5 and TRBJ2-2, with TRBD1 matching over 10 bases. The CDR3 length is 16 residues. J lost 4 bases, V lost 0 bases, and 2 bases had no gene match. Germline V gives CDR1 MNHEY, CDR2 SVGAGI. The CDR3 loop reads CASSYSGTGVTGELFF. CDR3 DNA: TGTGCCAGCAGTTACTCCGGGACAGGGGTCACCGGGGAGCTGTTTTTT.

This chain uses TRBV7-3 with TRBJ2-6, with D uncertain. Trimming left V 6 bases short and J 2 bases short, with 8 bases between. The CDR3 length is 14 residues. The germline CDR1 and CDR2 sequences are SGHTA and FQGTGA. The CDR3 is CASSSEPGANVLTF. CDR3 nucleotides: TGTGCCAGCAGTTCCGAGCCTGGGGCCAACGTCCTGACTTTC.

The V call is TRBV19, the J call TRBJ1-1; TRBD1 matches at 7 bases. CDR3 size: 13 residues. The junction had 12 bases not matched to a gene; V was cut back by 6 bases and J by 11 bases. Germline CDR1 reads LNHDA; CDR2 reads SQIVND (reference sequence). The CDR3 nucleotides read TGTGCCAGTAGCGATACAGGGGTGAGGCGTGCTTTCTTT. Translating gives CASSDTGVRRAFF.

CDR3 sequence (DNA): TGCAGCGTTGATACAGGGGATGCGGCTTTCTTT. Translating it yields CSVDTGDAAFF. The rearrangement uses TRBV29-1 and TRBJ1-1; 7 positions agree with TRBD1. With 3 bases clipped from V and 11 bases from J, the junction kept 6 bases outside the gene matches. The CDR3 is made up of 11 amino acids. Germline V gives CDR1 SQVTM, CDR2 ANQGSEA.

The V gene is TRBV5-4, the J gene TRBJ1-1, with D possibly matching TRBD1 (5 bases). CDR1 is SGHNT, CDR2 YYREEE, per germline (reference sequence). Trimming pared 4 bases from V and 0 bases from J, leaving 13 bases between. The CDR3 consists of 15 residues. The CDR3 here is CASSPRAPLNTEAFF. CDR3 bases: TGTGCCAGCAGCCCCAGGGCGCCCTTGAACACTGAAGCTTTCTTT.

This clone has only a few counts. The CDR3 DNA is TGTGCCTGGGGCTCTGCGGCGAGGGGGGAGCTGTTTTTT. It encodes CAWGSAARGELFF. The chain links TRBV28 to TRBJ2-2, with TRBD1 as a possible D gene (5 bases). The V end lost 11 bases, the J end lost 8 bases, and 18 bases lay between the germline ends. CDR3 size: 13 residues. CDR1 is MDHEN and CDR2 is SYDVKM in the germline V gene. The full variable domain, its missing parts supplied by reference TRBV28 and TRBJ2-2, is DVKVTQSSRYLVKRTGEKVFLECVQDMDHENMFWYRQDPGLGLRLIYFSYDVKMKEKGDIPEGYSVSREKKERFSLILESASTNQTSMYLCAWGSAARGELFFGEGSRLTVL.

The chain is built from TRBV6-6 and TRBJ2-3; a weak D match, TRBD2 (5 bases). V lost 7 bases to trimming and J lost 5 bases, with 13 bases between them. Germline CDR1 and CDR2: MNHNY and SVGAGI (reference sequence). The length of the CDR3 is 13 residues. CDR3 DNA: TGTGCCAGCACGAGTAGCGACGGAGATACGCAGTATTTT. Translated: CASTSSDGDTQYF.

The chain is built from TRBV4-2 and TRBJ2-5; TRBD2 is a possible D gene (6 bases). The CDR3 runs to 15 residues. V was shortened by 0 bases and J by 2 bases, with 10 bases between the two germline ends. From germline, CDR1 is LGHNA and CDR2 YNFKEQ. The CDR3 here is CASSQDAAGQETQYF. CDR3 DNA: TGTGCCAGCAGCCAAGACGCGGCGGGGCAAGAGACCCAGTACTTC.

The chain recombines TRBV7-3 with TRBJ2-3; D call uncertain. V lost 1 base to trimming and J lost 6 bases, with 8 bases between them. Germline V lookup: CDR1 SGHTA, CDR2 FQGTGA. CDR3 length equals 13 residues. The CDR3 DNA reads as TGTGCCAGCAGCTTAAACACCGGGGATACGCAGTATTTT. Translated: CASSLNTGDTQYF.

This clone was seen a handful of times. This chain joins TRBV5-1 and TRBJ2-3; TRBD1 is a possible D gene (6 bases). The germline V and J ends were trimmed by 3 bases and 11 bases, with 10 bases remaining between them. The CDR3 runs to 11 residues. Germline V gene data show CDR1 as SGHRS and CDR2 as YFSETQ. CDR3 nucleotides: TGCGCCAGCAGCTCCCCGGGACAGCAGTATTTT. Encoded protein: CASSSPGQQYF.

V usage is TRBV4-1 and J usage is TRBJ2-1; 7 bases agree with TRBD1. Germline values: CDR1 MGHRA, CDR2 YSYEKL. V lost 2 bases and J lost 6; bases outside the gene matches: 4. The CDR3 covers 14 residues. The CDR3 region has the DNA TGCGCCAGCAGCCAACAGGACAGGCTCAATGAGCAGTTCTTC. This translates into CASSQQDRLNEQFF.

V and J are TRBV27 and TRBJ2-5, with D perhaps TRBD2 (5 bases). Germline V gives CDR1 MNHEY, CDR2 SMNVEV (reference sequence). This CDR3 contains 12 residues. Trimming took 5 bases from V and 7 from J, leaving 11 bases between them. This chain's CDR3 is CASSLNRGTQYF. As DNA, the CDR3 is TGTGCCAGCAGTCTTAACCGGGGGACCCAGTACTTC.

This chain links TRBV7-9 with TRBJ2-3, with TRBD2 as a possible D gene (5 bases). The CDR3 extends over 14 amino acids. CDR1 is SEHNR and CDR2 is FQNEAQ in the germline V gene (reference sequence). Trimming took off 5 bases at V and 0 bases at J, with 9 bases between the two ends. CDR3 region: CASSQRTSTDTQYF. CDR3 nucleotide sequence: TGTGCCAGCAGCCAAAGGACTAGCACAGATACGCAGTATTTT.

In this sample, this clone turned up a few times. V and J are TRBV27 and TRBJ2-1, with 7 bases aligning to TRBD2. The CDR3 contains 14 residues. J lost 3 bases, V lost 7 bases, and 6 bases had no gene match. Per the germline V gene, CDR1 is MNHEY and CDR2 is SMNVEV (reference sequence). CDR3: CASTERDLYNEQFF. The CDR3 DNA reads as TGTGCCAGCACCGAGCGGGACCTCTACAATGAGCAGTTCTTC.

The rearrangement links TRBV9 to TRBJ2-1; 9 bases line up with TRBD2. CDR1 and CDR2 from the germline V gene are SGDLS and YYNGEE. The CDR3 is 18 amino acids. Losses at the gene ends were 0 bases for V and 3 bases for J; bases not matched to a gene: 10. Here the CDR3 DNA reads TGTGCCAGCAGCGTAGCTACGTGGGCGGGAGGGAACTACAATGAGCAGTTCTTC. Translation gives CASSVATWAGGNYNEQFF.

The chain uses TRBV6-5 and TRBJ1-2; TRBD1 might be the D (6 bases). Trimming left V 5 bases short and J 5 bases short, with 15 bases between. The CDR3 length is 14 residues. In germline, CDR1 is MNHEY, CDR2 SVGAGI. CDR3 nucleotide sequence: TGTGCCAGCAGTCCTACCGGGACATCTTATGGCTACACCTTC. Its protein product is CASSPTGTSYGYTF.